The T cell receptor (beta chain) described here comes from a study of identical twins. TCRdb itself ran the 5' RACE reads through MiXCR, one entry per CDR3 protein. The table has 250,000 to 350,000 distinct CDR3 sequences, about 8% seen once. This CDR3 spans 16 amino acids. Unmatched junction bases numbered 12, after V lost 6 bases and J lost 6 bases. Germline CDR1 and CDR2: SGHVS and FQNEAQ. These data were also filed under a second study, of yellow fever vaccine responses in identical twins. Per that study: Reported findings indicate that twins' vaccine T cell responses seemed partially convergent, partially personalized.

The chain combines TRBV7-8 with TRBJ2-1; 9 bases fit TRBD2. This TCR derives from a woman under 30 in good health. Sequenced sample: memory (CD45RO+) T cells sorted from blood. This CDR3 is CASSPGLAVRSNEQFF. The CDR3 DNA is TGTGCCAGCAGTCCGGGACTAGCCGTACGGAGCAATGAGCAGTTCTTC.